The 18 T cell receptor beta chains presented below share a single source sample, sequenced in a study of identifying expanded T cells in peripheral blood. Sequencing used immunoSEQ multiplex PCR; TCRdb keeps in-frame clones, though not all of them. The table records about 78,000 clones, roughly four fifths of them present only once. Sequencing used blood. The receptors originated from a person aged 18 to 70 in good health.

With regard to this clone: Other DNA sequences in this specimen translate into the identical CDR3. The genes are TRBV7-3 and TRBJ1-1; unclear D gene. Trimming took 1 base from V and 3 from J, leaving 6 bases between them. Germline values: CDR1 SGHTA, CDR2 FQGTGA. The CDR3 loop spans 13 amino acids. CDR3 protein: CASSLSRDTEAFF. The CDR3 DNA follows: TGTGCCAGCAGCTTAAGTCGGGACACTGAAGCTTTCTTT.

The chain uses TRBV4-2 and TRBJ2-2, with 9 bases that match TRBD1. CDR1 and CDR2 from the germline V gene are LGHNA and YNFKEQ. Trimming removed 1 base from V and 6 bases from J; junction bases left unmatched: 15. The CDR3 runs 19 residues. In nucleotides, the CDR3 is TGTGCCAGCAGCCAAGTAGGGGATCCGGGACAGGGTCGGCCCGGGGAGCTGTTTTTT. It translates to CASSQVGDPGQGRPGELFF.

The rearrangement uses TRBV29-1 and TRBJ2-1; weak D call: TRBD2 (5 bases). This CDR3 has 16 residues. Looked up from germline, CDR1 is SQVTM and CDR2 is ANQGSEA. V was cut by 1 base and J by 3 bases, with 16 bases left in between. CDR3 sequence reads: CSVEGTRGLSYNEQFF. CDR3 bases: TGCAGCGTTGAAGGGACGCGAGGACTTAGCTACAATGAGCAGTTCTTC.

The gene calls are TRBV4-2 and TRBJ2-5; 14 nucleotides agree with TRBD2. CDR3 size: 16 residues. Germline CDR1 LGHNA, CDR2 YNFKEQ. V was pared by 0 bases and J by 3 bases, with 0 bases of the junction left unmatched. CDR3 amino acids: CASSQETSGREETQYF. CDR3 bases: TGTGCCAGCAGCCAAGAGACTAGCGGGAGGGAAGAGACCCAGTACTTC.

This clone has only one observation. V is TRBV11-2 and J is TRBJ2-7; D is undetermined. V dropped 4 bases and J dropped 2 bases, with 9 bases sitting between them. This CDR3 contains 13 residues. CDR1 is SGHAT, CDR2 FQNNGV, per germline. The chain's CDR3 is CASSSQSAYEQYF. In DNA form, the CDR3 reads TGTGCCAGCAGCTCACAGTCCGCCTACGAGCAGTACTTC.

The V and J genes are TRBV11-3 and TRBJ1-1; no definite D call. The V end was cut by 1 base, the J end by 0 bases, with 9 bases between. Germline V gene lookup returns CDR1 SGHNT and CDR2 YENEEA. CDR3 length equals 15 residues. The CDR3 DNA sequence: TGTGCCAGCAGCTTAGGATCAGGCATGAACACTGAAGCTTTCTTT. This codes for CASSLGSGMNTEAFF.

DNA for the CDR3: TGTGCCAGCAGCTTAGGGGGGGACGGCTACACCTTC. Translating it yields CASSLGGDGYTF. This chain connects TRBV7-9 to TRBJ1-2; a weak D match, TRBD1 (5 bases). V was cut by 1 base and J by 8 bases, with 8 bases left in between. The CDR3 loop spans 12 amino acids. CDR1 SEHNR and CDR2 FQNEAQ come from the germline V gene (reference sequence).

This clone turned up a few times. This sequence joins TRBV6-6 and TRBJ2-2; either TRBD1 or TRBD2 may fit D (6 bases each). The CDR3 contains 14 residues. Per the germline V gene, CDR1 is MNHNY and CDR2 is SVGAGI (reference sequence). Trimming took off 2 bases at V and 8 bases at J, with 12 bases between the two ends. The CDR3 is CASSYPSGAGELFF. In nucleotides, the CDR3 is TGTGCCAGCAGTTACCCCTCGGGGGCGGGGGAGCTGTTTTTT.

This chain uses TRBV27 with TRBJ2-3, with 13 bases identical to TRBD2. The V gene's germline CDR1 is MNHEY and CDR2 SMNVEV (reference sequence). Trimming cost V 3 bases and J 10 bases; bases outside gene matches: 7. The CDR3 sequence is 15 residues long. CDR3 in amino acids: CASSLAGLAGTSQYF. CDR3 in DNA: TGTGCCAGCAGTTTGGCGGGACTAGCGGGAACATCGCAGTATTTT.

This chain joins TRBV29-1 and TRBJ2-7; D gene uncertain. The CDR3 sequence is 12 residues long. CDR1 SQVTM and CDR2 ANQGSEA come from the germline V gene. Trimming cost V 7 bases and J 7 bases, with 17 bases left between them. CDR3 protein: CSGNGESQEQYF. Here the CDR3 DNA reads TGCAGCGGGAATGGGGAATCGCAAGAGCAGTACTTC.

This clone has more than one count but fewer than ten. V and J are TRBV5-1 and TRBJ2-3; TRBD2 matches 7 bases. The germline V gene encodes CDR1 SGHRS and CDR2 YFSETQ. This CDR3 has 15 residues. J gave up 0 bases and V 0 bases, and 1 base lay outside the gene matches. CDR3 region: CASSLGGSSTDTQYF. As DNA, the CDR3 is TGCGCCAGCAGCTTGGGCGGGAGCAGCACAGATACGCAGTATTTT.

In nucleotides, the CDR3 is TGCGCCAGCAGCCTCCGGGACAGGGTGGGGTCTGGGGCCAACGTCCTGACTTTC. Translation: CASSLRDRVGSGANVLTF. The chain recombines TRBV5-1 with TRBJ2-6; TRBD1 matches 9 bases. Germline trimming cut 4 bases from V and 1 base from J; bases unmatched to any gene: 9. The CDR3 loop spans 18 amino acids. Germline CDR1 SGHRS, CDR2 YFSETQ.

CDR3 amino acids: CASSQAGVGINEQFF. CDR3 nucleotide sequence: TGCGCCAGCAGCCAGGCGGGAGTCGGAATTAATGAGCAGTTCTTC. This chain joins TRBV4-3 and TRBJ2-1; 7 positions match TRBD2. In germline, CDR1 is LGHNA, CDR2 YSLEER. Losses at the gene ends were 3 bases for V and 7 bases for J; bases not matched to a gene: 9. This CDR3 contains 15 residues.

The V call is TRBV6-5, the J call TRBJ2-7; 9 bases align to TRBD1. Germline CDR1 MNHEY, CDR2 SVGAGI. V shed 7 bases, J shed 4 bases, and the junction held 5 bases outside the gene matches. The CDR3 totals 13 residues. As DNA, the CDR3 is TGTGCCAGCACGGGGGACAGGGAATACGAGCAGTACTTC. Its protein product is CASTGDREYEQYF.

CDR3 coding DNA: TGTGCCAGCAGGGGCGCAGGGTGGGATGAAAACACCATATATTTT. This codes for CASRGAGWDENTIYF. This sequence joins TRBV9 and TRBJ1-3; a weak D match, TRBD1 (5 bases). This CDR3 has 15 residues. V lost 5 bases and J 6 bases, leaving 18 bases between the germline ends. Germline CDR1 is SGDLS and CDR2 is YYNGEE.

This sequence joins TRBV5-1 and TRBJ2-5, with 14 bases that match TRBD2. J was trimmed by 2 bases and V by 4 bases; bases with no gene match: 7. The germline V gene encodes CDR1 SGHRS and CDR2 YFSETQ. CDR3 length: 17 amino acids. The CDR3 region has the DNA TGCGCCAGCAGCCCGGGACTAGCGGGAGAATGGCAAGAGACCCAGTACTTC. Translated: CASSPGLAGEWQETQYF.

V usage is TRBV23-1 and J usage is TRBJ2-2; D could derive from TRBD1 or TRBD2 (5 bases each). TRBV23-1 is sorted into the ORF group, with uncertain function. With 10 bases removed from V and 0 bases from J, the gap between germline ends came to 21 bases. CDR3 length: 17 residues. The CDR3 region is CATPQPRGRANTGELFF. The CDR3, as DNA: TGCGCCACTCCGCAACCTCGGGGCAGGGCGAACACCGGGGAGCTGTTTTTT.

The J gene is TRBJ1-2, the V gene TRBV5-8; D gene unclear. Trimming stripped 6 bases from V and 8 bases from J, with 17 bases between. This CDR3 has 13 amino acids. CDR1 SGHTS and CDR2 YDEGEE come from the germline V gene. As DNA, the CDR3 is TGTGCCAGCACTCCTTGGAAGCTTGGGGGCTACACCTTC. Its protein is CASTPWKLGGYTF.